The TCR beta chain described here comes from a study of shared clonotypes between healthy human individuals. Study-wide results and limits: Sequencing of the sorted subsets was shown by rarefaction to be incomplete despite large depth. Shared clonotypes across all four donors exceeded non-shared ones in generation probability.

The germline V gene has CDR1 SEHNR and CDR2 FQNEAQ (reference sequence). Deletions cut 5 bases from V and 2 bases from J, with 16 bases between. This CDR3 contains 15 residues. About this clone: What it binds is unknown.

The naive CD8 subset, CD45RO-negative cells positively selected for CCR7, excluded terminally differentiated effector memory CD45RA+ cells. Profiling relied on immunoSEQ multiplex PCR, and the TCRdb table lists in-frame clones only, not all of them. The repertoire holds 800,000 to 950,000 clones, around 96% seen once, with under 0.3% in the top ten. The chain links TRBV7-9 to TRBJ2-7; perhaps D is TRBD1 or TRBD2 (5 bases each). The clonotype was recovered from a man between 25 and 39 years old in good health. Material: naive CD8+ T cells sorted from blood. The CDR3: CASSPPGPRTYEQYF. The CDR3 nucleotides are TGTGCCAGCAGCCCACCGGGACCGAGAACCTACGAGCAGTACTTC.